Listed here are 29 T cell receptor beta chains from one sample, sequenced in a study of PD-1 blockade in classical Hodgkin lymphoma. Generated by immunoSEQ multiplex PCR, the TCRdb table keeps only in-frame clones and is missing some. The sample lists 50,000 to 75,000 clones; around 87% were seen once. Following autologous stem cell transplantation, relapse occurred in every patient, and exposure to brentuximab vedotin varied. Specimen: peripheral blood mononuclear cells (PBMCs), collected at baseline. The source is a human donor with classical Hodgkin lymphoma.

This chain connects TRBV11-1 to TRBJ2-7; a possible D gene is TRBD2 (6 bases). Trimming removed 1 base at V and 3 bases at J, with 13 bases between. Per germline, CDR1 SGHAT and CDR2 FQDESV (reference sequence). The CDR3 loop spans 15 amino acids. In DNA form, the CDR3 reads TGTGCCAGCAGCTTAGGGGGGGACTCAAGCTACGAGCAGTACTTC. This translates into CASSLGGDSSYEQYF.

The chain links TRBV7-2 to TRBJ2-3; 11 positions agree with TRBD2. CDR1 and CDR2 (germline): SGHTA, FQGNSA. CDR3 length equals 16 residues. J lost 2 bases, V lost 1 base, and 2 bases had no gene match. CDR3 in amino acids: CASSLVAGGATDTQYF. The CDR3 DNA reads TGTGCCAGCAGCTTAGTAGCGGGGGGGGCCACAGATACGCAGTATTTT.

The chain uses TRBV9 and TRBJ1-3, with D hard to call. The CDR3 runs 13 residues. V was shortened by 0 bases and J by 4 bases, with 5 bases between the two germline ends. Germline CDR1 is SGDLS and CDR2 is YYNGEE. The CDR3 sequence is CASSVASGNTIYF. The CDR3 DNA is TGTGCCAGCAGCGTAGCTTCAGGAAACACCATATATTTT.

This rearrangement joins TRBV19 to TRBJ1-1, with 7 bases that match TRBD1. Germline-derived CDR1 and CDR2 are LNHDA and SQIVND (reference sequence). CDR3 length equals 13 residues. V lost 4 bases, J lost 4 bases, and 3 bases stayed unmatched. The CDR3 here is CASSTGTVTEAFF. CDR3 sequence (DNA): TGTGCCAGTAGTACTGGGACAGTCACTGAAGCTTTCTTT.

This rearrangement joins TRBV19 to TRBJ1-3, with 8 bases that match TRBD1. The CDR3 sequence is 14 residues long. In germline, CDR1 is LNHDA, CDR2 SQIVND (reference sequence). The CDR3 nucleotides are TGTGGCGGACAGGGCGAAAGCTCTGGAAACACCATATATTTT. Amino acids: CGGQGESSGNTIYF.

This sequence joins TRBV6-6 and TRBJ1-1; 8 bases are a match to TRBD1. V lost 5 bases to trimming and J lost 1 base; unmatched junction nucleotides: 6. Germline V lookup: CDR1 MNHNY, CDR2 SVGAGI (reference sequence). CDR3 length: 15 residues. The DNA of the CDR3 is TGTGCCAGCAGTGGAACCGGGACAGGGAACACTGAAGCTTTCTTT. It yields the protein CASSGTGTGNTEAFF.

The rearrangement uses TRBV5-1 and TRBJ2-7; 12 nucleotides agree with TRBD2. Germline-derived CDR1 and CDR2 are SGHRS and YFSETQ. The CDR3 has 16 amino acids. V lost 8 bases and J lost 3; bases outside the gene matches: 12. The CDR3 DNA reads as TGCGCCAGTAAATCGGCAAGACTAGCGGGGGACTACGAGCAGTACTTC. Translated, it gives CASKSARLAGDYEQYF.

V gene TRBV7-6 combines with J gene TRBJ2-7, with D maybe TRBD2 (7 bases). CDR3 length: 15 residues. The V end lost 5 bases, the J end lost 4 bases, and 18 bases lay between the germline ends. Germline CDR1 and CDR2: SGHVS and FNYEAQ. CDR3 loop: CASSPQQGGYYEQYF. The CDR3 bases are TGTGCCAGCAGCCCCCAACAGGGAGGGTATTACGAGCAGTACTTC.

This chain connects TRBV2 to TRBJ2-1, with a possible D match to TRBD2 (5 bases). Trimming shortened V by 10 bases and J by 4 bases, and 11 bases separated the two germline ends. CDR3 length equals 12 residues. Germline loops: CDR1 SNHLY, CDR2 FYNNEI. The CDR3 here is CATKSGYNEQFF. The DNA of the CDR3 is TGTGCCACCAAGAGCGGATACAATGAGCAGTTCTTC.

The genes are TRBV10-3 and TRBJ2-3; unclear D gene. The V end lost 6 bases, the J end lost 2 bases, and 3 bases lay between the germline ends. In germline, CDR1 is ENHRY, CDR2 SYGVKD. The CDR3 runs 11 residues. The CDR3 region has the DNA TGTGCCATCAGATCCACAGATACGCAGTATTTT. Translation gives CAIRSTDTQYF.

This clone was counted once. The V and J genes are TRBV7-8 and TRBJ2-2; D unclear. CDR1 is SGHVS, CDR2 FQNEAQ, per germline. This CDR3 comprises 12 residues. V lost 5 bases and J 3 bases, leaving 4 bases between the germline ends. The CDR3 nucleotides are TGTGCCAGCAGCCCCGACACCGGGGAGCTGTTTTTT. Protein product: CASSPDTGELFF.

The count of this clone is one. V is TRBV6-5 and J is TRBJ1-1, with D uncertain. From germline, CDR1 is MNHEY and CDR2 SVGAGI. The CDR3 has 11 amino acids. Between the trimmed V and J ends, which lost 8 bases and 5 bases, there was a span of 9 bases. CDR3 DNA sequence: TGTGCCAGCTGCAAGGCAACTGAAGCTTTCTTT. It specifies CASCKATEAFF.

The DNA of the CDR3 is TGTGCCAGCAGTGAAGCGCGTGCCAAACTGTTTTTT. It is translated as CASSEARAKLFF. The rearrangement joins TRBV2 to TRBJ1-4; no clear D. The V end lost 0 bases, the J end lost 11 bases, and 7 bases lay between the germline ends. The CDR3 is 12 amino acids. CDR1 is SNHLY and CDR2 is FYNNEI in the germline V gene.

V gene TRBV13 combines with J gene TRBJ2-3; 10 bases are shared with TRBD2. Germline V CDR1 and CDR2: PRHDT, FYEKMQ (reference sequence). Trimming at V came to 5 bases and at J to 2 bases, leaving 7 bases not matched to a gene. This CDR3 is 16 amino acids long. The CDR3, as DNA: TGTGCCAGCAGCACCCGACTAGCGGGTCACACAGATACGCAGTATTTT. Translated, it gives CASSTRLAGHTDTQYF.

The chain has TRBV6-1 and TRBJ1-4; D may be TRBD1 (6 bases). Germline values: CDR1 MNHNS, CDR2 SASEGT. V was cut by 8 bases and J by 12 bases, with 13 bases left in between. The CDR3 is 11 amino acids. CDR3: CASGYQGQLFF. The CDR3 nucleotides read TGTGCCAGCGGATACCAGGGGCAACTGTTTTTT.

This clone was seen more than once but under ten times. V and J are TRBV29-1 and TRBJ1-1, with D uncertain. Trimming pared 4 bases from V and 0 bases from J, leaving 9 bases between. Germline CDR1 and CDR2: SQVTM and ANQGSEA. The CDR3 sequence is 13 residues long. CDR3 residues: CSVVFLMNTEAFF. The DNA for the CDR3 is TGCAGCGTTGTTTTCCTCATGAACACTGAAGCTTTCTTT.

The chain combines TRBV7-2 with TRBJ2-7, with D perhaps given as TRBD1 or TRBD2 (5 bases each). Trimming cost V 5 bases and J 2 bases, with 16 bases left between them. The germline V gene has CDR1 SGHTA and CDR2 FQGNSA. The CDR3 length is 15 residues. CDR3 amino acids: CASSPTGTIAYEQYF. The CDR3 DNA is TGTGCCAGCAGCCCGACCGGGACCATAGCCTACGAGCAGTACTTC.

This chain joins TRBV9 and TRBJ1-1; D call uncertain. The CDR3 runs 13 residues. Germline loops: CDR1 SGDLS, CDR2 YYNGEE. Trimming stripped 4 bases from V and 4 bases from J, with 11 bases between. CDR3: CASSPWVGTEAFF. The DNA of the CDR3 is TGTGCCAGCAGCCCGTGGGTGGGCACTGAAGCTTTCTTT.

The rearrangement uses TRBV6-6 and TRBJ2-3, with no clear D. This CDR3 is 14 amino acids long. Looked up from germline, CDR1 is MNHNY and CDR2 is SVGAGI (reference sequence). V lost 4 bases, J lost 0 bases, and 8 bases lay in between. In DNA, the CDR3 is TGTGCCAGCAGTTGGAAGCCTAGCACAGATACGCAGTATTTT. Translated, it gives CASSWKPSTDTQYF.

This chain connects TRBV6-5 to TRBJ2-4, with D maybe TRBD2 (6 bases). V was clipped by 5 bases and J by 7 bases, with 18 bases between them. The CDR3 contains 15 residues. Germline lookup yields CDR1 MNHEY and CDR2 SVGAGI. CDR3 sequence reads: CASSRNQGGWNIQYF. The CDR3, as DNA: TGTGCCAGCAGTCGAAATCAGGGAGGATGGAACATTCAGTACTTC.

This chain connects TRBV18 to TRBJ1-1, with D tentatively TRBD1 (6 bases). V was pared by 5 bases and J by 0 bases, with 16 bases between. Germline V gene sequence: CDR1 KGHSH, CDR2 LQKENI. The CDR3 extends over 16 amino acids. CDR3 coding DNA: TGTGCCAGCTCAGAGGCGACAGGAAATATGAACACTGAAGCTTTCTTT. Protein: CASSEATGNMNTEAFF.

DNA for the CDR3: TGCGCCAGCAGTCCTCTAGCGGGCCAATCCTACGAGCAGTACTTC. Translated, it gives CASSPLAGQSYEQYF. The chain carries TRBV4-1 and TRBJ2-7; 8 nucleotides agree with TRBD2. After removal of 6 bases from V and 1 base from J, the junction contained 8 bases not matched to a gene. Germline CDR1 MGHRA, CDR2 YSYEKL. This CDR3 comprises 15 residues.

V is TRBV19 and J is TRBJ2-1, with D hard to call. V lost 2 bases and J lost 7, with 3 bases in between. This CDR3 is 11 amino acids long. The germline V gene encodes CDR1 LNHDA and CDR2 SQIVND (reference sequence). CDR3: CASSIFNEQFF. DNA for the CDR3: TGTGCCAGTAGTATATTTAATGAGCAGTTCTTC.

This sequence joins TRBV19 and TRBJ1-3; D unresolved. Germline V gene sequence: CDR1 LNHDA, CDR2 SQIVND (reference sequence). The CDR3 spans 15 residues. The V gene lost 5 bases and the J gene lost 3 bases, with 14 bases spanning the gap. Here the CDR3 reads CASSLSGYDGNTIYF. CDR3 DNA sequence: TGTGCCAGTAGTCTGTCGGGGTATGATGGAAACACCATATATTTT.

This clone appeared a single time. The chain has TRBV18 and TRBJ2-7; no firm D call. Trimming shortened V by 5 bases and J by 0 bases, and 5 bases separated the two germline ends. Per the germline V gene, CDR1 is KGHSH and CDR2 is LQKENI. The CDR3 spans 12 residues. The CDR3 DNA reads TGTGCCAGCTCATCAAGCTCCTACGAGCAGTACTTC. Encoded protein: CASSSSSYEQYF. The full variable domain, completed using reference TRBV18 and TRBJ2-7, is NAGVMQNPRHLVRRRGQEARLRCSPMKGHSHVYWYRQLPEEGLKFMVYLQKENIIDESGMPKERFSAEFPKEGPSILRIQQVVRGDSAAYFCASSSSSYEQYFGPGTRLTVT.

The rearrangement uses TRBV19 and TRBJ1-3; perhaps TRBD1 as D (5 bases). Trimming took off 7 bases at V and 0 bases at J, with 13 bases between the two ends. The CDR3 spans 15 residues. The germline V gene has CDR1 LNHDA and CDR2 SQIVND (reference sequence). The CDR3 loop reads CASIRKGISGNTIYF. In nucleotides, the CDR3 is TGTGCCAGTATACGGAAGGGGATCTCTGGAAACACCATATATTTT.

The chain employs TRBV7-8 and TRBJ1-4; unclear D gene. Trimming stripped 4 bases from V and 8 bases from J, with 14 bases between. This CDR3 contains 14 residues. Germline V gene data show CDR1 as SGHVS and CDR2 as FQNEAQ. Written as DNA, the CDR3 is TGTGCCAGCAGCTCTTTAGGAGCACGGGAAAAACTGTTTTTT. Its translation: CASSSLGAREKLFF. The variable domain in full, with the rest retrieved from reference TRBV7-8 and TRBJ1-4, is GAGVSQSPRYKVAKRGQDVALRCDPISGHVSLFWYQQALGQGPEFLTYFQNEAQLDKSGLPSDRFFAERPEGSVSTLKIQRTQQEDSAVYLCASSSLGAREKLFFGSGTQLSVL.

The V and J genes are TRBV7-9 and TRBJ2-3; D is undetermined. The V end lost 1 base, the J end lost 2 bases, and 13 bases lay between the germline ends. The CDR3 has 16 residues. Per the germline V gene, CDR1 is SEHNR and CDR2 is FQNEAQ (reference sequence). The CDR3, as DNA: TGTGCCAGCAGCTTAGGTGGCGGAACCTACACAGATACGCAGTATTTT. This translates into CASSLGGGTYTDTQYF.

The chain combines TRBV2 with TRBJ1-2; the D gene is possibly TRBD1 (5 bases). Trimming pared 2 bases from V and 0 bases from J, leaving 10 bases between. This CDR3 region has 15 residues. CDR1 is SNHLY and CDR2 is FYNNEI in the germline V gene. The CDR3 region has the DNA TGTGCCAGCAGTGAACGGGGGGTAGCTAACTATGGCTACACCTTC. It yields the protein CASSERGVANYGYTF.